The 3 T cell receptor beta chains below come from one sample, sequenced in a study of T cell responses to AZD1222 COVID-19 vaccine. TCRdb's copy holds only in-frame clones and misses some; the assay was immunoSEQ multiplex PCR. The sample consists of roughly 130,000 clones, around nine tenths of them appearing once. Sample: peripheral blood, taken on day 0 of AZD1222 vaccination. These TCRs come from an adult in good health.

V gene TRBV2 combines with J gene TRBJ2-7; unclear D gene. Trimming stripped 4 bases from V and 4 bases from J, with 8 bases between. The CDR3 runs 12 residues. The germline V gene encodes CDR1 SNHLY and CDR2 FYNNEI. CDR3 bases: TGTGCCAGCAGTGGAGGAACTTACGAGCAGTACTTC. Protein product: CASSGGTYEQYF.

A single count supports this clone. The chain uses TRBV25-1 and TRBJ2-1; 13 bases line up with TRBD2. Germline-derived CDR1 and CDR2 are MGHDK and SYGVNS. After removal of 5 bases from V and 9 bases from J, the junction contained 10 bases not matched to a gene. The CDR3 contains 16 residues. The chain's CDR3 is CASSLGTSGRASEQFF. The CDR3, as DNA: TGTGCCAGCAGTCTGGGAACTAGCGGGAGGGCCAGTGAGCAGTTCTTC.

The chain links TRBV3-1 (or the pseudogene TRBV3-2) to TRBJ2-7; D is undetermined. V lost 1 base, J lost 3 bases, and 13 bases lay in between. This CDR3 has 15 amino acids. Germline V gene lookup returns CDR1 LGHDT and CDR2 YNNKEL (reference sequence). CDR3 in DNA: TGTGCCAGCAGCCAAGGGACGCAGTCCCTCTACGAGCAGTACTTC. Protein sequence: CASSQGTQSLYEQYF.